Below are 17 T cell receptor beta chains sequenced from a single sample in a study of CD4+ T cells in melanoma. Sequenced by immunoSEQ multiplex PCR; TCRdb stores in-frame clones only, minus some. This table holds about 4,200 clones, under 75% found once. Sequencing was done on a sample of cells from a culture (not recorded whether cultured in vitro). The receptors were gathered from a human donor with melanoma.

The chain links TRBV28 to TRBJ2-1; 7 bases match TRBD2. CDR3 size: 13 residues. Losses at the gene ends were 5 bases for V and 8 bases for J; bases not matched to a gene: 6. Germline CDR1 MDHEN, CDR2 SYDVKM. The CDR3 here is CASSRGLVHEQFF. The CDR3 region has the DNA TGTGCCAGCAGTCGTGGACTAGTGCATGAGCAGTTCTTC.

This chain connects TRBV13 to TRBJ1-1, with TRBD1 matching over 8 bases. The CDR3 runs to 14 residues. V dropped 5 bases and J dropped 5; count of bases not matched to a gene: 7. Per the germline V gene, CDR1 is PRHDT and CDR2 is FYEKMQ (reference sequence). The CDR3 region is CASSPAGGRTEAFF. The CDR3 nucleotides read TGTGCCAGCAGCCCGGCAGGGGGCAGGACTGAAGCTTTCTTT.

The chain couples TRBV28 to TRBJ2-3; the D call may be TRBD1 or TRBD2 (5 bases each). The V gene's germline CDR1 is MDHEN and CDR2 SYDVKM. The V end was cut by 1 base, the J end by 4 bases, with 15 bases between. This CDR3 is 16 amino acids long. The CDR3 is CASSLYGGGAADTQYF. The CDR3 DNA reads TGTGCCAGCAGTTTATACGGTGGGGGTGCCGCAGATACGCAGTATTTT.

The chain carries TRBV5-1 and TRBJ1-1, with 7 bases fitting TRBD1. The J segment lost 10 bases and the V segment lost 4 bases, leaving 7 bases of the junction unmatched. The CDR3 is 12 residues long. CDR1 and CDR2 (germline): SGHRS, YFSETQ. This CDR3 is CASSDGQVGAFF. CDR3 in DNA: TGCGCCAGCAGCGATGGACAGGTTGGAGCTTTCTTT.

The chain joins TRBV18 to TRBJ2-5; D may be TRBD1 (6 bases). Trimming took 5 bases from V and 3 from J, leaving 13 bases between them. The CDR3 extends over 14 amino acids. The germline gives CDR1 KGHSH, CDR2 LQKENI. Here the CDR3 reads CASSEDRGEETQYF. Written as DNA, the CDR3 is TGTGCCAGCTCAGAGGACAGAGGAGAAGAGACCCAGTACTTC.

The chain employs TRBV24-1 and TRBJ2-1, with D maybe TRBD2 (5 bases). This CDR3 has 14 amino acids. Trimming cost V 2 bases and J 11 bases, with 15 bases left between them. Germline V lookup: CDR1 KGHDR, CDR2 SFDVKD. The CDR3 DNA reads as TGTGCCACCAGTGATTCCTGGACGGGAATAAAGCAGTTCTTC. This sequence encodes CATSDSWTGIKQFF.

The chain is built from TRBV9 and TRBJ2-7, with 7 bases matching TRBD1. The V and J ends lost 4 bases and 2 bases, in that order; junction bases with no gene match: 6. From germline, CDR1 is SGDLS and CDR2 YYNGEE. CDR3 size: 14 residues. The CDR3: CASSPWDSTYEQYF. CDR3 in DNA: TGTGCCAGCAGCCCGTGGGACAGTACCTACGAGCAGTACTTC. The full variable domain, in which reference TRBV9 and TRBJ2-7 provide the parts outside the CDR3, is DSGVTQTPKHLITATGQRVTLRCSPRSGDLSVYWYQQSLDQGLQFLIQYYNGEERAKGNILERFSAQQFPDLHSELNLSSLELGDSALYFCASSPWDSTYEQYFGPGTRLTVT.

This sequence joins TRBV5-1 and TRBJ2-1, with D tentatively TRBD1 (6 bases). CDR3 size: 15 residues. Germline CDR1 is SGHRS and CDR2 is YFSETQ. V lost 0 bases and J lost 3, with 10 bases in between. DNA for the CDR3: TGCGCCAGCAGCTTGGAGGACAGAAACTACAATGAGCAGTTCTTC. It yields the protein CASSLEDRNYNEQFF. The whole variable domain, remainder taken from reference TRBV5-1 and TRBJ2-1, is KAGVTQTPRYLIKTRGQQVTLSCSPISGHRSVSWYQQTPGQGLQFLFEYFSETQRNKGNFPGRFSGRQFSNSRSEMNVSTLELGDSALYLCASSLEDRNYNEQFFGPGTRLTVL.

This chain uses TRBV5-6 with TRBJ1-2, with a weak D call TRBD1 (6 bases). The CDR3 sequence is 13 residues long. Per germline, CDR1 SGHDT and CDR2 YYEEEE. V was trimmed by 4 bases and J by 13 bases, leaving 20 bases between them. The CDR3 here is CASSHPGHLGFTF. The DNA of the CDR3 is TGTGCCAGCAGCCATCCGGGACACCTTGGGTTCACCTTC.

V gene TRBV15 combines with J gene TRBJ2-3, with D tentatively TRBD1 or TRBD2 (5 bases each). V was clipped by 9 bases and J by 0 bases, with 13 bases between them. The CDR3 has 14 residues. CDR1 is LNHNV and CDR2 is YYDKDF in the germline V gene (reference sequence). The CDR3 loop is CATTRDGSTDTQYF. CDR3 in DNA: TGTGCCACTACAAGGGACGGCAGCACAGATACGCAGTATTTT.

The CDR3 sequence: CASELLAHTGELFF. CDR3 nucleotides: TGTGCCAGCGAACTACTAGCGCACACCGGGGAGCTGTTTTTT. This sequence joins TRBV19 and TRBJ2-2, with 7 bases that match TRBD2. V lost 9 bases, J lost 3 bases, and 7 bases stayed unmatched. Germline V gene lookup returns CDR1 LNHDA and CDR2 SQIVND (reference sequence). This CDR3 is 14 amino acids long.

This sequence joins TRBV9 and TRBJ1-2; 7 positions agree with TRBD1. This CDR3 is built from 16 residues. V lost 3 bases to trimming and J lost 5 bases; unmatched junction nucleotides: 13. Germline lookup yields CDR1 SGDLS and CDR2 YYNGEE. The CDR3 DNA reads TGTGCCAGCAGCGCCGGGACAGCCGGAATAGGGTATGGCTACACCTTC. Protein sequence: CASSAGTAGIGYGYTF.

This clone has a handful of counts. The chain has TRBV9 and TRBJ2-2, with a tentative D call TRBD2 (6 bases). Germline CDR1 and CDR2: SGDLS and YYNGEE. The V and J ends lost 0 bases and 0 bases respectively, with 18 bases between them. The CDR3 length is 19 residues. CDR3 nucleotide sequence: TGTGCCAGCAGCGTAGAGGGGAGGACGTCGTTCGCGAACACCGGGGAGCTGTTTTTT. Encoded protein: CASSVEGRTSFANTGELFF.

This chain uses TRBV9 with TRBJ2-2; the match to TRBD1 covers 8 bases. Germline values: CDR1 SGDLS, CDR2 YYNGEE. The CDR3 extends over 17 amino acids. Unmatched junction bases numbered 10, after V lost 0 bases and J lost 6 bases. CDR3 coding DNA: TGTGCCAGCAGCGTAGTGGGTAGGACAGGGTCTTCCGGGGAGCTGTTTTTT. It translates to CASSVVGRTGSSGELFF.

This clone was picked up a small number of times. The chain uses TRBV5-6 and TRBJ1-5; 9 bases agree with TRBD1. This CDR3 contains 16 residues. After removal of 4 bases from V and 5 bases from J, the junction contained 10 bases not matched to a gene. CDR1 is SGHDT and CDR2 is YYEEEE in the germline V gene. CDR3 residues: CASSVHRGPGDQPQHF. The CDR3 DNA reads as TGTGCCAGCAGCGTCCACAGGGGGCCAGGGGATCAGCCCCAGCATTTT. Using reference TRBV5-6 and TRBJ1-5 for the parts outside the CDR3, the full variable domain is DAGVTQSPTHLIKTRGQQVTLRCSPKSGHDTVSWYQQALGQGPQFIFQYYEEEERQRGNFPDRFSGHQFPNYSSELNVNALLLGDSALYLCASSVHRGPGDQPQHFGDGTRLSIL.

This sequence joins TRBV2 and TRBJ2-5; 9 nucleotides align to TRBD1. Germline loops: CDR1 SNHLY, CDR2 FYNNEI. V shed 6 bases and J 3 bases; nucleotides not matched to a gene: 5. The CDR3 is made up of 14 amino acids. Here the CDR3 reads CASRDRGAKETQYF. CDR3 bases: TGTGCCAGCAGGGACAGGGGCGCAAAAGAGACCCAGTACTTC.

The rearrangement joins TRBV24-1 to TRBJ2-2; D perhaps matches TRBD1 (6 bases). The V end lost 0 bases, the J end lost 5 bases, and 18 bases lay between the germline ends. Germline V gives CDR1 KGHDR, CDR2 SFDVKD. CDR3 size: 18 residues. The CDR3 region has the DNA TGTGCCACCAGTGATTTGAAGGGTGGCGGACAGACAACCGGGGAGCTGTTTTTT. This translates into CATSDLKGGGQTTGELFF.